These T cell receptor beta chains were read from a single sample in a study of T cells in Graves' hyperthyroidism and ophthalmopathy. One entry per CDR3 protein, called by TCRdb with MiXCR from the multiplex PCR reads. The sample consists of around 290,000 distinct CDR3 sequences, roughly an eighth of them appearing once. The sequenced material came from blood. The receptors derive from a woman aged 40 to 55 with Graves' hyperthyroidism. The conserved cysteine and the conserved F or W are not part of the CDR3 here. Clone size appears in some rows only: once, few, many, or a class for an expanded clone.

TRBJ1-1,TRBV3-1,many,ASSSGRREGTEAF
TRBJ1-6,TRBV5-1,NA,ASSSQGRGDSPLH
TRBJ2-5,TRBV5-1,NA,ASSLVAGEETQY
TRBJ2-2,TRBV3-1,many,ASSQWGNTGELF
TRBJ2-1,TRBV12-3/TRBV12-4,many,ASRTSSGRNEQF
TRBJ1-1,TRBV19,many,ASSIDRDTEAF
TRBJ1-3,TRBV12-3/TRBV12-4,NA,ASRRGQGGELY
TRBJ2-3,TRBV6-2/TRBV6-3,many,ASSYGRSLHTDTQY
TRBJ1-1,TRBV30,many,AWSISEGTEAF
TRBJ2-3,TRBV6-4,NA,ASSDSFSGKGRDTQY
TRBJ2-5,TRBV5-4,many,ASSLVDRGREETQY
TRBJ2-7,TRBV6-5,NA,ASSRGPEQY
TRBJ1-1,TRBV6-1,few,ASSEEVVNTEAF
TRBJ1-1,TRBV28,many,ASRPINTEAF
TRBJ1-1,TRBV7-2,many,ASSPLGGVDEAF
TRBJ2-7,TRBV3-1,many,ASSQGLAGGGASYEQY
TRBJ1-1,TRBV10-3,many,AISDFGTGDVNTEAF
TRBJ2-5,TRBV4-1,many,ASSQGETGSGETQY
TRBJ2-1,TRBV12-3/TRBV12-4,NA,ASSRLGNEQF
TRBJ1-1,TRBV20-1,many,SATSGAHTEAF
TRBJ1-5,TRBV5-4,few,ASSLNREQPQH
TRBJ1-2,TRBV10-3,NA,AATPLAPGGHGYT
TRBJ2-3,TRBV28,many,ASSWQGASTDTQY
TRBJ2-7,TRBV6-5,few,ASSYAGQQY
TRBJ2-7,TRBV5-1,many,ASSPNGGGLEQY
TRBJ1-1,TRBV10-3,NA,AISDFGTGGSTEAF
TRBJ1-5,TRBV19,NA,ASSPLGTLDNQPQH
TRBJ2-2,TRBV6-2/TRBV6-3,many,ASRRPGQKATGELF
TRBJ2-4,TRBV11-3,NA,ASQRDTKNIQY
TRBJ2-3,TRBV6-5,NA,ASSYSAMGDTQY
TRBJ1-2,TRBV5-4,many,ASSPDTLLYGYT
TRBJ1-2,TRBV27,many,ASTSLGGRGYGYT
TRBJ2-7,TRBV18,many,ASSPRLAGAHYEQY
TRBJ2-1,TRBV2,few,ASSAGPSNEQF
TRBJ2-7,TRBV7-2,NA,ASSLTTEYEQY
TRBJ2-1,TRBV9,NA,ASSVEGREGWNEQF
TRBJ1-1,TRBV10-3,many,AIIGEGTEAF
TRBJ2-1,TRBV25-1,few,ASLDSNSNEQF
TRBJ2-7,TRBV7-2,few,ASSLEPGLGSIEQY
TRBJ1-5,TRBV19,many,ASRLGTFSNQPQH